A single sample is the source of the 26 T cell receptor beta chains below, sequenced in a study of blood T cell repertoires in COVID-19. Data came from immunoSEQ multiplex PCR; TCRdb stores just in-frame clones and leaves some out. The repertoire holds about 200,000 clones, with around 83% as singletons. The sample was peripheral blood. These receptors came from a woman aged 45-65 years with acute or convalescent COVID-19.

The chain joins TRBV5-4 to TRBJ2-5, with 7 bases that match TRBD2. CDR3 length equals 13 residues. With 7 bases clipped from V and 5 bases from J, the junction kept 8 bases outside the gene matches. CDR1 SGHNT and CDR2 YYREEE come from the germline V gene (reference sequence). The CDR3 nucleotides read TGTGCCAGCGCGGTGGCGGGAGTCGAGACCCAGTACTTC. Translated: CASAVAGVETQYF.

The rearrangement links TRBV9 to TRBJ2-2, with TRBD1 matching over 8 bases. CDR1 and CDR2 from the germline V gene are SGDLS and YYNGEE. The V segment lost 3 bases and the J segment 6 bases; nucleotides outside the gene matches: 10. The CDR3 is 16 residues long. The CDR3 region is CASSATGGINAGELFF. The CDR3 DNA reads as TGTGCCAGCAGCGCTACAGGGGGTATCAACGCCGGGGAGCTGTTTTTT.

The chain recombines TRBV30 with TRBJ2-1; 7 nucleotides match TRBD1. This CDR3 has 12 residues. CDR1 is GTSNPN and CDR2 is SVGIG in the germline V gene (reference sequence). With V trimmed by 0 bases and J by 7 bases, 0 bases remained unmatched. Here the CDR3 DNA reads TGTGCCTGGAGTGTACAGGGGAATGAGCAGTTCTTC. It is translated as CAWSVQGNEQFF. The full variable domain, with the rest looked up from reference TRBV30 and TRBJ2-1, is SQTIHQWPATLVQPVGSPLSLECTVEGTSNPNLYWYRQAAGRGLQLLFYSVGIGQISSEVPQNLSASRPQDRQFILSSKKLLLSDSGFYLCAWSVQGNEQFFGPGTRLTVL.

The rearrangement uses TRBV27 and TRBJ2-1; 7 nucleotides line up with TRBD2. The V segment lost 8 bases and the J segment 0 bases; nucleotides outside the gene matches: 7. The CDR3 has 15 amino acids. From germline, CDR1 is MNHEY and CDR2 SMNVEV (reference sequence). The CDR3, as DNA: TGTGCCAGCCGAGGACTAGAGGCCTCCTACAATGAGCAGTTCTTC. This encodes CASRGLEASYNEQFF.

The V and J genes are TRBV11-2 and TRBJ2-2; TRBD2 might be the D (6 bases). Germline CDR1 is SGHAT and CDR2 is FQNNGV. The CDR3 has 14 residues. V was cut by 7 bases and J by 6 bases, with 15 bases left in between. CDR3 sequence (DNA): TGTGCCAGCAAGGGGACTCCGTGGTCCGGGGAGCTGTTTTTT. As protein: CASKGTPWSGELFF.

In its sample, this clone was seen once. The chain has TRBV12-3 or TRBV12-4 and TRBJ1-2; D uncertain. Trimming took 6 bases from V and 8 from J, leaving 10 bases between them. CDR3 length equals 11 residues. CDR3 bases: TGTGCCAGCAGCCGCGGAGGGGGCTACACCTTC. As protein: CASSRGGGYTF.

J is TRBJ2-7 and V is TRBV6-4; 12 bases map to TRBD2. This CDR3 region has 17 residues. Germline V lookup: CDR1 MRHNA, CDR2 SNTAGT. Losses at the gene ends were 6 bases for V and 5 bases for J; bases not matched to a gene: 14. This chain's CDR3 is CASSLHLLAGGPHEQYF. Written as DNA, the CDR3 is TGTGCCAGCAGCTTACATCTCCTAGCGGGAGGGCCTCACGAGCAGTACTTC.

The chain employs TRBV10-2 and TRBJ2-2; D remains unclear. Germline assignment: CDR1 WSHSY and CDR2 SAAADI. V dropped 8 bases and J dropped 0 bases, with 10 bases sitting between them. This CDR3 has 14 amino acids. The CDR3: CASHGGSNTGELFF. CDR3 coding DNA: TGCGCCAGCCACGGCGGTTCGAACACCGGGGAGCTGTTTTTT.

The chain's CDR3 is CASSRGTSDTQYF. DNA of the CDR3: TGTGCCAGCAGTAGAGGGACTTCGGATACGCAGTATTTT. V and J are TRBV6-6 and TRBJ2-3; D might be TRBD2 (6 bases). The CDR3 extends over 13 amino acids. CDR1 and CDR2 from the germline V gene are MNHNY and SVGAGI (reference sequence). The ends were cut back, 5 bases at V and 6 bases at J, with 12 bases in the middle.

The genes are TRBV19 and TRBJ1-2; perhaps TRBD1 as D (6 bases). CDR1 and CDR2 (germline): LNHDA, SQIVND (reference sequence). The CDR3 totals 13 residues. V dropped 3 bases and J dropped 2 bases, with 7 bases sitting between them. DNA for the CDR3: TGTGCCAGTAGTATCAGGGGAAACTATGGCTACACCTTC. It codes for CASSIRGNYGYTF.

This clone has just a few counts. The chain combines TRBV6-1 with TRBJ1-5, with 8 bases lining up with TRBD1. This CDR3 region has 15 residues. V lost 1 base and J lost 4; bases outside the gene matches: 3. Per germline, CDR1 MNHNS and CDR2 SASEGT. CDR3 loop: CASSEVDRDNQPQHF. The CDR3, as DNA: TGTGCCAGCAGTGAAGTGGACAGGGATAATCAGCCCCAGCATTTT.

This sequence joins TRBV10-3 and TRBJ1-2; D gene ambiguous. The germline CDR1 and CDR2 sequences are ENHRY and SYGVKD. The CDR3 covers 12 residues. With 6 bases removed from V and 4 bases from J, the gap between germline ends came to 9 bases. CDR3 nucleotide sequence: TGTGCCATCAGGGGAGGAGTCTATGGCTACACCTTC. Encoded protein: CAIRGGVYGYTF.

This clone was seen only a few times. The chain uses TRBV7-9 and TRBJ2-7; D not resolved. CDR1 SEHNR and CDR2 FQNEAQ come from the germline V gene (reference sequence). CDR3 size: 16 residues. Trimming cost V 5 bases and J 0 bases, with 17 bases left between them. The DNA of the CDR3 is TGTGCCAGCAGCCAATCCAAGACTGGTAACTCCTACGAGCAGTACTTC. Residues: CASSQSKTGNSYEQYF.

The chain uses TRBV25-1 and TRBJ1-5; D is unclear. This CDR3 has 12 residues. Germline V gives CDR1 MGHDK, CDR2 SYGVNS. Deletions cut 4 bases from V and 3 bases from J, with 4 bases between. In nucleotides, the CDR3 is TGTGCCAGCAGTGTAGCCAATCAGCCCCAGCATTTT. Translating it yields CASSVANQPQHF.

This clone appeared once. The rearrangement joins TRBV19 to TRBJ2-7, with 11 nucleotides matching TRBD2. The CDR3 has 15 residues. The J segment lost 4 bases and the V segment lost 6 bases, leaving 8 bases of the junction unmatched. Germline V gene lookup returns CDR1 LNHDA and CDR2 SQIVND (reference sequence). The CDR3 protein is CASRFRLAGTYEQYF. CDR3 bases: TGTGCCAGTAGATTCAGACTAGCGGGGACATACGAGCAGTACTTC.

The V gene is TRBV6-5, the J gene TRBJ1-4; TRBD1 matches at 8 bases. With V trimmed by 8 bases and J by 8 bases, 10 bases remained unmatched. This CDR3 has 14 amino acids. Per the germline V gene, CDR1 is MNHEY and CDR2 is SVGAGI. In DNA, the CDR3 is TGTGCCAGCGCCCCAGGGGGCTTAGGGGAAAAACTGTTTTTT. Protein sequence: CASAPGGLGEKLFF.

The chain links TRBV5-6 to TRBJ2-5; the D gene is possibly TRBD1 (6 bases). The germline V gene has CDR1 SGHDT and CDR2 YYEEEE. The CDR3 runs to 13 residues. Trimming took off 4 bases at V and 1 base at J, with 8 bases between the two ends. The CDR3 spells CASSIQGQETQYF. Here the CDR3 DNA reads TGTGCCAGCAGCATACAGGGCCAAGAGACCCAGTACTTC.

The chain has TRBV24-1 and TRBJ2-1; 7 bases are a match to TRBD2. J lost 1 base, V lost 4 bases, and 6 bases had no gene match. CDR1 and CDR2 from the germline V gene are KGHDR and SFDVKD. CDR3 length equals 16 residues. This CDR3 is CATSDRLAESYNEQFF. The CDR3, as DNA: TGTGCCACCAGTGACAGGCTAGCGGAGTCCTACAATGAGCAGTTCTTC.

The genes are TRBV5-1 and TRBJ2-2, with 9 bases that match TRBD1. CDR1 and CDR2 from the germline V gene are SGHRS and YFSETQ. J was trimmed by 3 bases and V by 5 bases; bases with no gene match: 5. This CDR3 comprises 15 residues. CDR3 loop: CASRSGQGDTGELFF. CDR3 coding DNA: TGCGCCAGCAGGTCGGGACAGGGAGACACCGGGGAGCTGTTTTTT. Full variable domain (missing parts from reference TRBV5-1 and TRBJ2-2): KAGVTQTPRYLIKTRGQQVTLSCSPISGHRSVSWYQQTPGQGLQFLFEYFSETQRNKGNFPGRFSGRQFSNSRSEMNVSTLELGDSALYLCASRSGQGDTGELFFGEGSRLTVL.

The J gene is TRBJ2-7, the V gene TRBV27; D is perhaps TRBD1 (6 bases). This CDR3 region has 14 residues. The V gene lost 5 bases and the J gene lost 3 bases, with 14 bases spanning the gap. CDR1 is MNHEY, CDR2 SMNVEV, per germline (reference sequence). This CDR3 is CASSPTGTHYEQYF. CDR3 nucleotide sequence: TGTGCCAGCAGTCCCACCGGGACACACTACGAGCAGTACTTC.

This chain links TRBV5-1 with TRBJ2-7, with 14 bases lining up with TRBD2. The CDR3 totals 16 residues. With 0 bases clipped from V and 2 bases from J, the junction kept 1 base outside the gene matches. The V gene's germline CDR1 is SGHRS and CDR2 YFSETQ. The CDR3 here is CASSLGLAGGPYEQYF. The CDR3 DNA reads TGCGCCAGCAGCTTGGGACTAGCGGGAGGGCCCTACGAGCAGTACTTC. Together with reference TRBV5-1 and TRBJ2-7, the CDR3 gives the full variable domain: KAGVTQTPRYLIKTRGQQVTLSCSPISGHRSVSWYQQTPGQGLQFLFEYFSETQRNKGNFPGRFSGRQFSNSRSEMNVSTLELGDSALYLCASSLGLAGGPYEQYFGPGTRLTVT.

The chain has TRBV7-9 and TRBJ2-5, with 7 bases lining up with TRBD2. The CDR3 sequence is 15 residues long. From germline, CDR1 is SEHNR and CDR2 FQNEAQ (reference sequence). The V gene end was trimmed by 2 bases and the J gene end by 0 bases; junction bases not matched to a gene: 3. CDR3 amino acids: CASSLTGGDQETQYF. The CDR3 nucleotides are TGTGCCAGCAGCTTAACGGGGGGAGACCAAGAGACCCAGTACTTC.

DNA for the CDR3: TGTGCCAGCAGCTCCGGGACAGTCTACAATGAGCAGTTCTTC. Translating it yields CASSSGTVYNEQFF. The rearrangement joins TRBV13 to TRBJ2-1, with TRBD1 identical over 7 bases. Trimming took 4 bases from V and 3 from J; bases not matched to a gene: 3. The CDR3 is 14 residues long. CDR1 PRHDT and CDR2 FYEKMQ come from the germline V gene (reference sequence). Full variable domain (outside the CDR3, taken from reference TRBV13 and TRBJ2-1): AAGVIQSPRHLIKEKRETATLKCYPIPRHDTVYWYQQGPGQDPQFLISFYEKMQSDKGSIPDRFSAQQFSDYHSELNMSSLELGDSALYFCASSSGTVYNEQFFGPGTRLTVL.

The chain links TRBV24-1 to TRBJ2-3; the D gene is possibly TRBD2 (5 bases). Germline CDR1 reads KGHDR; CDR2 reads SFDVKD. The CDR3 has 17 residues. Trimming cost V 5 bases and J 2 bases, with 19 bases left between them. The CDR3 DNA follows: TGTGCCACCAGTGGTGCGGGCGGGTTCACACACACAGATACGCAGTATTTT. Translation: CATSGAGGFTHTDTQYF.

The CDR3 sequence is CASSIIEGGRNEQFF. CDR3 nucleotides: TGTGCCAGTAGTATAATAGAGGGAGGGCGGAATGAGCAGTTCTTC. The chain is built from TRBV19 and TRBJ2-1, with 7 bases fitting TRBD2. The CDR3 is made up of 15 amino acids. Germline CDR1 reads LNHDA; CDR2 reads SQIVND (reference sequence). V shed 2 bases, J shed 7 bases, and the junction held 8 bases outside the gene matches.

The V gene is TRBV5-6, the J gene TRBJ2-3, with 9 bases aligning to TRBD1. The CDR3 spans 14 residues. Germline CDR1 SGHDT, CDR2 YYEEEE. The junction had 4 bases not matched to a gene; V was cut back by 2 bases and J by 6 bases. The CDR3 loop reads CASSFGTGMDTQYF. The CDR3 nucleotides are TGTGCCAGCAGCTTCGGGACAGGGATGGATACGCAGTATTTT.